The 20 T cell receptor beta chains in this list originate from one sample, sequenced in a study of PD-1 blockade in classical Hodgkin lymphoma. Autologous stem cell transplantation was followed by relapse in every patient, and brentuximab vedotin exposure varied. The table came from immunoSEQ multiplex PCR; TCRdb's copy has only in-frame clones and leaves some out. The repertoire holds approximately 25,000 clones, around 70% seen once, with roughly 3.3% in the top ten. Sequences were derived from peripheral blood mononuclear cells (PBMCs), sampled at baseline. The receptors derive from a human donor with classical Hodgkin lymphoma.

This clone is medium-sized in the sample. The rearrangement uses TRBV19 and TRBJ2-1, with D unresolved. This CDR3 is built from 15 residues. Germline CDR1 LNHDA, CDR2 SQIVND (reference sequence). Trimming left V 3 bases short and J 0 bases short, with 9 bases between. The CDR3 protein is CASSMEKSSYNEQFF. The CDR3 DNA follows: TGTGCCAGTAGTATGGAGAAGAGCTCCTACAATGAGCAGTTCTTC.

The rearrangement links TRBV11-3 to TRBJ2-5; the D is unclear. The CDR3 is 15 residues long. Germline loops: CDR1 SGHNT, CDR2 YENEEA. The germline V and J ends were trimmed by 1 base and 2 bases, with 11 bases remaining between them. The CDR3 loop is CASSLGALIQETQYF. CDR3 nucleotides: TGTGCCAGCAGCTTAGGAGCCCTAATACAAGAGACCCAGTACTTC.

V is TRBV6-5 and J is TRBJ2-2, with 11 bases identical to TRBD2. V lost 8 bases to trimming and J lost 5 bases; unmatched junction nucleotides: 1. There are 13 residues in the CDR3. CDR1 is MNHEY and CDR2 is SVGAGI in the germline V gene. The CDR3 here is CASRLAGTGELFF. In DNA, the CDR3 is TGTGCCAGCCGACTAGCGGGGACCGGGGAGCTGTTTTTT.

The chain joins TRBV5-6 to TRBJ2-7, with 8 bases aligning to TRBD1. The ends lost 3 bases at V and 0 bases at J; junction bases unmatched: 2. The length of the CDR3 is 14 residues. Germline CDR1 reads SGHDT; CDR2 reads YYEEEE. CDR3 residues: CASSSGQDSYEQYF. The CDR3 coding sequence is TGTGCCAGCAGCTCGGGACAGGACTCCTACGAGCAGTACTTC.

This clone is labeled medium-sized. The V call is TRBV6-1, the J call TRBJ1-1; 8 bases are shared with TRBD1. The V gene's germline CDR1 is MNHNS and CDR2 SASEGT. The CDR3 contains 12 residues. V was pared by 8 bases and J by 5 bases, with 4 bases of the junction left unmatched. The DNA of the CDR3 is TGTGCCAGCCACAGGGGGAGTACTGAAGCTTTCTTT. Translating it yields CASHRGSTEAFF.

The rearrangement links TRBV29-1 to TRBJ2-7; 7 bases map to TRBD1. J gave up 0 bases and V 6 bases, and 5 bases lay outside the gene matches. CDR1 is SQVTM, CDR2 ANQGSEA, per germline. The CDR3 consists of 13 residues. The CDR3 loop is CSVTGTASYEQYF. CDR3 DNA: TGCAGCGTCACCGGGACAGCCTCCTACGAGCAGTACTTC.

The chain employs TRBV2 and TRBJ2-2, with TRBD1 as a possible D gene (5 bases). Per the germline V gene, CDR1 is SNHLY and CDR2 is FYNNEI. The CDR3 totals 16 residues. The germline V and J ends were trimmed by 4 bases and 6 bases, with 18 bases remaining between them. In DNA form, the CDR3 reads TGTGCCAGCAGTGCCTTTATAGGGGTATCATCCGGGGAGCTGTTTTTT. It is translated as CASSAFIGVSSGELFF.

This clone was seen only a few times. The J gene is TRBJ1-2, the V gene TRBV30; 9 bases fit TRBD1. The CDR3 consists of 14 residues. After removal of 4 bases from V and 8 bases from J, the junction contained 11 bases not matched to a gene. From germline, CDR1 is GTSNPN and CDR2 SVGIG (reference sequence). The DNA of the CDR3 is TGTGCCTGGACGATACATGGGACAGGGAGCGGCTACACCTTC. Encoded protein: CAWTIHGTGSGYTF.

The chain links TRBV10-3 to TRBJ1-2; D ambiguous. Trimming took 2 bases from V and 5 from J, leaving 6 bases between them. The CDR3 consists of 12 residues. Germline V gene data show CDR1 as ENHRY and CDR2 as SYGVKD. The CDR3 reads CAISEEGYGYTF. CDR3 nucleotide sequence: TGTGCCATCAGTGAGGAAGGGTATGGCTACACCTTC.

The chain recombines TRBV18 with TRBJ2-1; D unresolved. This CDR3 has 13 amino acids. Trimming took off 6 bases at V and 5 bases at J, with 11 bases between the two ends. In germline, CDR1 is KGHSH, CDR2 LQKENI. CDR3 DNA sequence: TGTGCCAGCTCGCCTCTCTCAAACAATGAGCAGTTCTTC. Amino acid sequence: CASSPLSNNEQFF.

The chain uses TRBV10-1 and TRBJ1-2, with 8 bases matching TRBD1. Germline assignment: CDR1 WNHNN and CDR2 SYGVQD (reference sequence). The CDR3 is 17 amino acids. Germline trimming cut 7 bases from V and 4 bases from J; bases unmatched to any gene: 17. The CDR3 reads CASIIGTGKCFFYGYTF. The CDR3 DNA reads TGCGCCAGCATCATCGGGACAGGTAAGTGTTTCTTCTATGGCTACACCTTC.

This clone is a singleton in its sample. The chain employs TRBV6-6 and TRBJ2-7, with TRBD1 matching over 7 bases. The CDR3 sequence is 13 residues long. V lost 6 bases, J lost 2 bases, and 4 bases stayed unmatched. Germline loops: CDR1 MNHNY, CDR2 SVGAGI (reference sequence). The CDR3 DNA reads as TGTGCCAGCAGCAACCAGGGGGCCTACGAGCAGTACTTC. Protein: CASSNQGAYEQYF.

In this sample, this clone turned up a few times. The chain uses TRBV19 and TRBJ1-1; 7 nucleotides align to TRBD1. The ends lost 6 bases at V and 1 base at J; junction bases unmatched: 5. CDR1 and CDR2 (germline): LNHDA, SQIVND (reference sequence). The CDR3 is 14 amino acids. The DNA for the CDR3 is TGTGCCAGTAGGCCCGGGACAGAGAACACTGAAGCTTTCTTT. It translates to CASRPGTENTEAFF.

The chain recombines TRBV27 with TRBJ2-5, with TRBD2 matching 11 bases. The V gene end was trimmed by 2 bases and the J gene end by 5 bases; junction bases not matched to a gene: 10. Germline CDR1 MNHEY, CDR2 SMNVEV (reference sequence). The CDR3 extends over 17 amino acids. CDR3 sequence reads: CASSLMASGGLGETQYF. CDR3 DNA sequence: TGTGCCAGCAGTTTAATGGCTAGCGGGGGGCTTGGGGAGACCCAGTACTTC.

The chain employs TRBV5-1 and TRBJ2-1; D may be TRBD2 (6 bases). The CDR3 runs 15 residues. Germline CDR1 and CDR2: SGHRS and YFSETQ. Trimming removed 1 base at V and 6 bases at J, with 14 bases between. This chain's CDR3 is CASSLLAAGGNEQFF. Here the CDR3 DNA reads TGCGCCAGCAGCTTGTTAGCGGCCGGAGGCAATGAGCAGTTCTTC.

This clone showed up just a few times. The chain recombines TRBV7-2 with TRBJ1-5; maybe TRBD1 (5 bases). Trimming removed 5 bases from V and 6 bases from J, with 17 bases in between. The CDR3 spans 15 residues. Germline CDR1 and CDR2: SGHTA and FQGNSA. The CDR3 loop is CASSPTGGLGQPQHF. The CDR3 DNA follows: TGTGCCAGCAGCCCGACGGGGGGTCTAGGTCAGCCCCAGCATTTT.

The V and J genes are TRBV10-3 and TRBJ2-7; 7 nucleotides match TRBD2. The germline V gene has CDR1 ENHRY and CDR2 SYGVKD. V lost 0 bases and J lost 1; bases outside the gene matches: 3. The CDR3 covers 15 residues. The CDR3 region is CAISESAGESYEQYF. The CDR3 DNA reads TGTGCCATCAGTGAGTCGGCGGGGGAATCCTACGAGCAGTACTTC.

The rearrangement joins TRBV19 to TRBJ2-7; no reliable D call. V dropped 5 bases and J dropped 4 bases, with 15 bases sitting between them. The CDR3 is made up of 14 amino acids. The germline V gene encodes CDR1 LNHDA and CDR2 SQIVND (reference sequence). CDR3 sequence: CASSLASNGYEQYF. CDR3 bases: TGTGCCAGTAGTCTCGCCTCCAACGGGTACGAGCAGTACTTC.

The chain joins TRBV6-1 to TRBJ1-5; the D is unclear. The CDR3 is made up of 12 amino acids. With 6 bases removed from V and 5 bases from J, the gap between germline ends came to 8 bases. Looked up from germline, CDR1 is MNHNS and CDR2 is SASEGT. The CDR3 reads CASRLLDQPQHF. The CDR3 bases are TGTGCCAGCAGACTTCTAGATCAGCCCCAGCATTTT.

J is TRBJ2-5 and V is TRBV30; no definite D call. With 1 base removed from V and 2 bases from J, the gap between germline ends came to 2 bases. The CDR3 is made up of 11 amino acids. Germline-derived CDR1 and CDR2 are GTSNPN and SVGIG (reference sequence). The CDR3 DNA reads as TGTGCCTGGAGTGAGCAAGAGACCCAGTACTTC. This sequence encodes CAWSEQETQYF.